This TCR beta chain was sequenced for a study of monozygotic twins with inflammatory bowel disease. Total RNA from whole blood was isolated with no T cell sorting. Concerning this clonotype: No antigen is known for it.

Study-level findings and limits: On the inverse Simpson index, IBD patients scored lower for TCRbeta diversity than healthy co-twins. Limited statistical power may explain no repertoire similarity difference between concordant and discordant twins.

CDR1 and CDR2 (germline): SNHLY, FYNNEI. The CDR3 is 13 residues long. UMIs were attached via template switching, each with a 6-nucleotide sample barcode. No DNA is given; TCRdb re-called the 5' RACE reads and lists each CDR3 protein once. The sample has around 450,000 distinct CDR3 sequences. The chain combines TRBV2 with TRBJ2-1; TCRdb outputs TRBD2, but without DNA this stays unchecked. The sample comprised blood. The TCR comes from a human donor with ulcerative colitis or Crohn's disease, or a healthy co-twin of an affected twin (not recorded which). CDR3 sequence: CASSEGGSNEQFF.